The 27 T cell receptor beta chains given below trace back to one sample, sequenced in a study of cytomegalovirus exposure and HLA in healthy donors. The PCR made use of 60 Vbeta and 13 Jbeta primers. Generated by immunoSEQ multiplex PCR, the TCRdb table keeps only in-frame clones and is missing some. The top ten hold roughly 3% of the sample, which has over 150,000 clones, around 77% seen once. Sequenced sample: PBMCs. All receptors come from a woman between 25 and 40 years old in good health and CMV-seronegative.

The genes are TRBV6-4 and TRBJ2-7, with D tentatively TRBD2 (5 bases). The germline CDR1 and CDR2 sequences are MRHNA and SNTAGT. The length of the CDR3 is 14 residues. V lost 7 bases, J lost 0 bases, and 13 bases lay in between. This CDR3 reads CASTLPDSSYEQYF. The CDR3 DNA sequence: TGTGCCAGCACCCTCCCGGACTCCTCCTACGAGCAGTACTTC.

The V call is TRBV28, the J call TRBJ2-3, with 7 bases fitting TRBD2. Trimming took 7 bases from V and 5 from J; bases not matched to a gene: 6. The CDR3 is made up of 13 amino acids. Germline CDR1 is MDHEN and CDR2 is SYDVKM. CDR3 nucleotide sequence: TGTGCCAGCAAAAGACTAGCCGGAGATACGCAGTATTTT. Translating it yields CASKRLAGDTQYF.

The V and J genes are TRBV4-2 and TRBJ2-3; D remains unclear. Germline V CDR1 and CDR2: LGHNA, YNFKEQ. With 0 bases removed from V and 4 bases from J, the gap between germline ends came to 8 bases. This CDR3 is built from 14 residues. The CDR3 spells CASSQDPGSDTQYF. The CDR3 bases are TGTGCCAGCAGCCAAGATCCGGGTTCAGATACGCAGTATTTT.

This clone was recorded a few times. V is TRBV29-1 and J is TRBJ2-5, with D maybe TRBD2 (6 bases). Trimming shortened V by 6 bases and J by 5 bases, and 13 bases separated the two germline ends. CDR3 length: 12 residues. Germline CDR1 and CDR2: SQVTM and ANQGSEA. CDR3 sequence reads: CSVGTLGETQYF. The CDR3 DNA reads TGCAGCGTAGGGACTCTGGGGGAGACCCAGTACTTC.

This sequence joins TRBV30 and TRBJ2-5; the match to TRBD2 covers 11 bases. The germline V gene encodes CDR1 GTSNPN and CDR2 SVGIG (reference sequence). CDR3 size: 15 residues. The V and J ends lost 5 bases and 6 bases, in that order; junction bases with no gene match: 11. CDR3 loop: CAWGPTSGSLQTQYF. CDR3 in DNA: TGTGCCTGGGGCCCTACTAGCGGGAGTTTGCAGACCCAGTACTTC.

The chain uses TRBV6-6 and TRBJ2-7; 8 bases agree with TRBD1. CDR1 is MNHNY and CDR2 is SVGAGI in the germline V gene (reference sequence). The CDR3 runs 14 residues. V shed 7 bases and J 2 bases; nucleotides not matched to a gene: 7. CDR3 residues: CASTGTGDTYEQYF. DNA of the CDR3: TGTGCCAGCACGGGGACAGGCGATACCTACGAGCAGTACTTC.

V and J are TRBV7-3 and TRBJ2-1, with TRBD1 matching over 8 bases. The ends lost 5 bases at V and 1 base at J; junction bases unmatched: 4. CDR1 and CDR2 (germline): SGHTA, FQGTGA. The CDR3 loop spans 15 amino acids. The CDR3 DNA is TGTGCCAGCAGCCAATGGACAGGGTCCTACAATGAGCAGTTCTTC. Encoded protein: CASSQWTGSYNEQFF.

The V and J genes are TRBV15 and TRBJ1-1, with D perhaps TRBD1 (5 bases). Germline values: CDR1 LNHNV, CDR2 YYDKDF (reference sequence). V gave up 0 bases and J gave up 7 bases, with 9 bases separating them. The CDR3 is 13 residues long. DNA of the CDR3: TGTGCCACCAGCAGAGATCGGGGGGGTGAAGCTTTCTTT. Protein: CATSRDRGGEAFF.

CDR3 sequence: CAISESIRAGSNTEAFF. The CDR3 DNA sequence: TGTGCCATCAGTGAGTCGATTCGGGCAGGGTCGAACACTGAAGCTTTCTTT. V is TRBV10-3 and J is TRBJ1-1; possible D gene TRBD1, 5 bases. CDR3 length equals 17 residues. Deletions cut 0 bases from V and 1 base from J, with 15 bases between. From germline, CDR1 is ENHRY and CDR2 SYGVKD.

V is TRBV5-5 and J is TRBJ1-1, with no clear D. Germline CDR1 and CDR2: SGHKS and YYEKEE (reference sequence). The CDR3 runs 15 residues. V lost 3 bases and J 3 bases, leaving 15 bases between the germline ends. CDR3 nucleotides: TGTGCCAGCAGCTCCACGGGAAAATGGGACACTGAAGCTTTCTTT. It yields the protein CASSSTGKWDTEAFF.

Only one count was recorded for this clone. The rearrangement links TRBV2 to TRBJ2-1; TRBD1 matches 8 bases. From germline, CDR1 is SNHLY and CDR2 FYNNEI. The CDR3 spans 14 residues. The V gene end was trimmed by 6 bases and the J gene end by 6 bases; junction bases not matched to a gene: 7. Written as DNA, the CDR3 is TGTGCCAGCAGCTGGACAGGGTGTTCCAATGAGCAGTTCTTC. Encoded protein: CASSWTGCSNEQFF.

This clone was seen a few times. The CDR3 DNA follows: TGCGCCAGCAGCGCGTTCTCTGACACTGAAGCTTTCTTT. The encoded protein is CASSAFSDTEAFF. The chain is built from TRBV5-1 and TRBJ1-1; no clear D. This CDR3 contains 13 residues. Looked up from germline, CDR1 is SGHRS and CDR2 is YFSETQ. Trimming stripped 4 bases from V and 3 bases from J, with 10 bases between.

J is TRBJ2-7 and V is TRBV5-1, with D possibly TRBD2 on 5 matching bases. CDR1 and CDR2 from the germline V gene are SGHRS and YFSETQ. The V end lost 0 bases, the J end lost 2 bases, and 9 bases lay between the germline ends. The CDR3 is 14 amino acids. CDR3 loop: CASSLGREAYEQYF. The DNA for the CDR3 is TGCGCCAGCAGCTTGGGACGGGAAGCCTACGAGCAGTACTTC.

This rearrangement joins TRBV4-1 to TRBJ2-2; TRBD1 is a possible D gene (5 bases). CDR1 and CDR2 from the germline V gene are MGHRA and YSYEKL. V shed 3 bases and J shed 3 bases, with 11 bases lying between them. The CDR3 totals 15 residues. The CDR3 spells CASSHLQVDTGELFF. In DNA, the CDR3 is TGCGCCAGCAGCCACTTACAGGTTGACACCGGGGAGCTGTTTTTT.

The chain joins TRBV9 to TRBJ2-2, with 10 bases fitting TRBD2. V shed 0 bases, J shed 7 bases, and the junction held 6 bases outside the gene matches. The CDR3 contains 16 residues. Germline V CDR1 and CDR2: SGDLS, YYNGEE. CDR3 nucleotide sequence: TGTGCCAGCAGCGTAGCTAGCGGGGGCGTGAACGGGGAGCTGTTTTTT. This sequence encodes CASSVASGGVNGELFF.

V and J are TRBV25-1 and TRBJ1-1; 8 bases are shared with TRBD1. Germline CDR1 reads MGHDK; CDR2 reads SYGVNS. The CDR3 contains 14 residues. V shed 4 bases, J shed 11 bases, and the junction held 12 bases outside the gene matches. DNA of the CDR3: TGTGCCAGCAGTGGACGGACAGGGCACCTCTATGCTTTCTTT. It codes for CASSGRTGHLYAFF.

The chain joins TRBV5-1 to TRBJ2-5; D gene uncertain. The CDR3 is made up of 16 amino acids. Germline V gene sequence: CDR1 SGHRS, CDR2 YFSETQ. The V and J ends lost 0 bases and 1 base respectively, with 13 bases between them. The CDR3 sequence: CASSLGSTESQETQYF. DNA for the CDR3: TGCGCCAGCAGCTTGGGTTCGACTGAGAGCCAAGAGACCCAGTACTTC.

V is TRBV5-4 and J is TRBJ1-2, with D hard to call. Looked up from germline, CDR1 is SGHNT and CDR2 is YYREEE (reference sequence). V was trimmed by 4 bases and J by 7 bases, leaving 8 bases between them. The CDR3 covers 11 residues. CDR3 DNA sequence: TGTGCCAGCAGCGCCGCGGTTGGCTACACCTTC. Translation: CASSAAVGYTF.

Here the CDR3 DNA reads TGCGCCAGCAGCTTGGTCCCGGGAGTCACTGAAGCTTTCTTT. Translated: CASSLVPGVTEAFF. The V and J genes are TRBV5-1 and TRBJ1-1; D gene unclear. CDR3 length: 14 residues. V was pared by 0 bases and J by 4 bases, with 10 bases between. Germline V gene lookup returns CDR1 SGHRS and CDR2 YFSETQ.

The chain couples TRBV7-3 to TRBJ2-2, with TRBD2 identical over 11 bases. The V and J ends lost 6 bases and 1 base, in that order; junction bases with no gene match: 4. Germline CDR1 is SGHTA and CDR2 is FQGTGA. The length of the CDR3 is 16 residues. The CDR3 sequence is CASSRGLAGNTGELFF. DNA of the CDR3: TGTGCCAGCAGTCGCGGACTAGCGGGGAACACCGGGGAGCTGTTTTTT. Using reference TRBV7-3 and TRBJ2-2 for the parts outside the CDR3, the full variable domain is GAGVSQTPSNKVTEKGKYVELRCDPISGHTALYWYRQSLGQGPEFLIYFQGTGAADDSGLPNDRFFAVRPEGSVSTLKIQRTERGDSAVYLCASSRGLAGNTGELFFGEGSRLTVL.

This clone was observed a single time. The chain joins TRBV5-1 to TRBJ2-1, with D tentatively TRBD1 (8 bases). The CDR3 covers 19 residues. The V end lost 5 bases, the J end lost 3 bases, and 27 bases lay between the germline ends. Germline assignment: CDR1 SGHRS and CDR2 YFSETQ. The CDR3 sequence: CASRGGANRGATRYNEQFF. The CDR3 DNA reads TGCGCCAGCAGGGGGGGGGCCAACAGGGGGGCTACACGCTACAATGAGCAGTTCTTC.

This clone was counted a few times. This chain links TRBV4-1 with TRBJ2-7; the D gene is possibly TRBD1 (5 bases). Trimming removed 1 base at V and 4 bases at J, with 14 bases between. Germline V gene lookup returns CDR1 MGHRA and CDR2 YSYEKL. The CDR3 spans 15 residues. DNA of the CDR3: TGCGCCAGCAGCCAAGGTGCAGGGCGCCAATACGAGCAGTACTTC. Amino acids: CASSQGAGRQYEQYF.

This chain links TRBV5-1 with TRBJ2-1; the match to TRBD2 covers 9 bases. The CDR3 spans 14 residues. Germline V gene sequence: CDR1 SGHRS, CDR2 YFSETQ. J was trimmed by 15 bases and V by 0 bases; bases with no gene match: 10. CDR3: CASSLGAAGGQRFF. CDR3 nucleotides: TGCGCCAGCAGCTTGGGAGCGGCGGGAGGGCAAAGGTTCTTC. The whole variable domain, remainder taken from reference TRBV5-1 and TRBJ2-1, is KAGVTQTPRYLIKTRGQQVTLSCSPISGHRSVSWYQQTPGQGLQFLFEYFSETQRNKGNFPGRFSGRQFSNSRSEMNVSTLELGDSALYLCASSLGAAGGQRFFGPGTRLTVL.

The V and J genes are TRBV7-2 and TRBJ1-1; 8 bases are shared with TRBD1. From germline, CDR1 is SGHTA and CDR2 FQGNSA. The J segment lost 2 bases and the V segment lost 4 bases, leaving 6 bases of the junction unmatched. There are 15 residues in the CDR3. The CDR3 DNA sequence: TGTGCCAGCAGCTCGACAGGGGAGGTAAACACTGAAGCTTTCTTT. Its translation: CASSSTGEVNTEAFF.

Here the CDR3 DNA reads TGTGCCAGCACGGGGACTTCAACTAATGAAAAACTGTTTTTT. It yields the protein CASTGTSTNEKLFF. This rearrangement joins TRBV18 to TRBJ1-4, with a weak D call TRBD1 (5 bases). The CDR3 has 14 residues. From germline, CDR1 is KGHSH and CDR2 LQKENI. V lost 8 bases to trimming and J lost 0 bases, with 10 bases between them.

This chain joins TRBV18 and TRBJ1-1, with D maybe TRBD1 (5 bases). This CDR3 is built from 15 residues. Germline V lookup: CDR1 KGHSH, CDR2 LQKENI. Trimming cost V 3 bases and J 3 bases, with 14 bases left between them. CDR3 sequence (DNA): TGTGCCAGCTCACCGCGGACTGGGGGGGACACTGAAGCTTTCTTT. It specifies CASSPRTGGDTEAFF.

This chain joins TRBV4-1 and TRBJ1-5, with TRBD1 matching over 11 bases. This CDR3 is built from 17 residues. The junction had 6 bases not matched to a gene; V was cut back by 4 bases and J by 1 base. CDR1 is MGHRA and CDR2 is YSYEKL in the germline V gene. CDR3 amino acids: CASSPGQGGWSNQPQHF. The CDR3 DNA reads TGCGCCAGCAGCCCGGGACAGGGGGGATGGAGCAATCAGCCCCAGCATTTT.